This T cell receptor beta chain came from a study of vaccination and CD4 T cells after COVID-19. Study summary: The convalescents were made up of six males and four females, two of whom were Hispanic.

Broader study findings: From a median of about 21 to 38, SARS-CoV-2-reactive clonotypes increased, though not significantly.

At the Johns Hopkins FTIC core, DNA taken from cultured CD4+ T cells was sequenced by way of the Oncomine TCR Beta short-read assay. TCRdb redid the calling of the PCR reads with MiXCR, one entry per CDR3 protein. The sample holds some 19,000 distinct CDR3 sequences, around 41% seen once. This clonotype was seen only a few times. The antigen remains undetermined. The CDR3 extends over 14 amino acids. The germline V gene encodes CDR1 DFQATT and CDR2 SNEGSKA (reference sequence). Trimming took 3 bases from V and 2 from J, leaving 11 bases between them. The treatment denotes: roughly ten-day PBMC culture with coronavirus spike peptide pools or control peptides (ViraFEST assay). ViraFEST used peptide pools to expand antigen-specific T cells before TCR sequencing.

The specimen sequenced was cultured CD4+ T cells from blood. The chain recombines TRBV20-1 with TRBJ2-1; D tentatively reads TRBD1 or TRBD2 (5 bases each). This TCR came from a human donor with COVID-19. Written as DNA, the CDR3 is TGCAGTGCTAGTAGGCAGGGAGCCTACAATGAGCAGTTCTTC. It encodes CSASRQGAYNEQFF.